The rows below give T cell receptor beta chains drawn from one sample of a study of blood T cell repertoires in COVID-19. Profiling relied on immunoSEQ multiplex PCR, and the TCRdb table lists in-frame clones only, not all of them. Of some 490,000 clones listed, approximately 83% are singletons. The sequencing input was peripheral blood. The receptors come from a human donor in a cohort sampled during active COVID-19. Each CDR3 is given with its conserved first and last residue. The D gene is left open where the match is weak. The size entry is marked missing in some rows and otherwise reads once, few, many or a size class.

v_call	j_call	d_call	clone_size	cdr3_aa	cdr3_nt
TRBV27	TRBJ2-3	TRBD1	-	CASTSGQGPDTQYF	TGTGCCAGCACATCTGGACAGGGGCCAGATACGCAGTATTTT
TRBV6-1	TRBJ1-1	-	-	CASSEVREFGTEAFF	TGTGCCAGCAGTGAAGTCCGCGAGTTCGGGACTGAAGCTTTCTTT
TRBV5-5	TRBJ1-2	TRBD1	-	CASSFGDNRGRKYGYTF	TGTGCCAGCAGCTTCGGAGATAACAGGGGGCGGAAGTATGGCTACACCTTC
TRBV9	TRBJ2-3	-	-	CASSVGLSSDTQYF	TGTGCCAGCAGCGTAGGACTTTCCTCAGATACGCAGTATTTT
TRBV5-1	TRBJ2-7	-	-	CASSLAQGTYEQYF	TGCGCCAGCAGCTTGGCCCAGGGTACCTACGAGCAGTACTTC
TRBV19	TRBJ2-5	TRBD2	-	CASSTLRLAGEETQYF	TGTGCCAGTAGTACCTTAAGACTAGCGGGGGAAGAGACCCAGTACTTC
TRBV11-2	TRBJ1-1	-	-	CASRLLRDFNTEAFF	TGTGCCAGCAGACTTCTCAGGGACTTTAACACTGAAGCTTTCTTT
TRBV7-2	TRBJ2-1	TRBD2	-	CASSLVGSGGSYNEQFF	TGTGCCAGCAGCTTAGTGGGGAGCGGGGGCTCCTACAATGAGCAGTTCTTC
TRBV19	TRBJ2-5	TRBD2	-	CATSGGFQETQYF	TGTGCCACCTCGGGGGGGTTCCAAGAGACCCAGTACTTC
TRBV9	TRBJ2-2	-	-	CASSVHLLTGELFF	TGTGCCAGCAGCGTACACTTACTCACCGGGGAGCTGTTTTTT
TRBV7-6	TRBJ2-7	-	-	CASSLDLSGEQYF	TGTGCCAGCAGCTTAGATCTTAGCGGCGAGCAGTACTTC
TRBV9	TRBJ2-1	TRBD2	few	CASSLIAGGTYNEQFF	TGTGCCAGCAGCCTCATAGCGGGAGGTACCTACAATGAGCAGTTCTTC
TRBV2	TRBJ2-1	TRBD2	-	CASSDSGVGEQFF	TGTGCCAGCAGTGATAGCGGGGTGGGTGAGCAGTTCTTC
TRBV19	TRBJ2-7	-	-	CASSPKGEWPHEQYF	TGTGCCAGTAGCCCCAAGGGGGAGTGGCCCCACGAGCAGTACTTC
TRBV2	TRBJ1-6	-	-	CASTGGPGTNSPLHF	TGTGCCAGCACTGGGGGCCCAGGGACGAATTCACCCCTCCACTTT
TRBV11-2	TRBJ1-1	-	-	CASSLEQVAFF	TGTGCCAGCAGCTTAGAGCAGGTGGCTTTCTTT
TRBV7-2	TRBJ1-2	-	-	CASSSLRGSGGYTF	TGTGCCAGCAGCTCCCTCCGAGGGTCGGGTGGCTACACCTTC
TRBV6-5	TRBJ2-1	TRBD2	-	CASSYAGGREQFF	TGTGCCAGCAGTTACGCGGGAGGTAGGGAGCAGTTCTTC
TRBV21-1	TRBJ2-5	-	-	CASSKPGRRETQYF	TGTGCCAGCAGCAAACCGGGGAGGAGGGAGACCCAGTACTTC
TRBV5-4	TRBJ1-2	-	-	CASTLWAQNHGYTF	TGTGCCAGCACGCTGTGGGCGCAGAACCATGGCTACACCTTC
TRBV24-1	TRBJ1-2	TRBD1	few	CATSGQQGAEGYTF	TGTGCCACCAGTGGCCAACAGGGGGCAGAAGGCTACACCTTC
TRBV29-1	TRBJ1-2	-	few	CSTDRDYGYTF	TGCAGCACCGACAGAGACTATGGCTACACCTTC
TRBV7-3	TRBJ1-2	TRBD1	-	CASSTGQGRGYTF	TGTGCCAGCAGCACGGGACAGGGTCGGGGCTACACCTTC